This T cell receptor (beta chain) comes out of a study of T cell changes during pregnancy in multiple sclerosis. This clone was found once. The protocol was immunoSEQ multiplex PCR, while the TCRdb copy is restricted to in-frame clones and leaves out a portion. The table includes approximately 30,000 clones, roughly 90% detected once. Germline lookup yields CDR1 SGHDT and CDR2 YYEEEE. The CDR3 is 17 residues long. V was shortened by 4 bases and J by 0 bases, with 17 bases between the two germline ends. The chain combines TRBV5-6 with TRBJ1-3, with TRBD1 as a possible D gene (6 bases). This TCR was recovered from a female donor with multiple sclerosis, enrolled in a pregnancy study. Here the sequenced sample was CD8+ T cells from peripheral blood mononuclear cells, taken after pregnancy. The CDR3 DNA is TGTGCCAGCAGCCCAAGTCGAGGACAGTACTCTGGAAACACCATATATTTT. Protein sequence: CASSPSRGQYSGNTIYF. The full variable domain, rest sourced from reference TRBV5-6 and TRBJ1-3, is DAGVTQSPTHLIKTRGQQVTLRCSPKSGHDTVSWYQQALGQGPQFIFQYYEEEERQRGNFPDRFSGHQFPNYSSELNVNALLLGDSALYLCASSPSRGQYSGNTIYFGEGSWLTVV.